The 21 T cell receptor beta chains listed next were all sequenced from one sample in a study of blood T cell repertoires in COVID-19. Assay used: immunoSEQ multiplex PCR; TCRdb lists only in-frame clones, some missing. This repertoire shows some 49,000 clones, roughly 82% found once; its top ten account for 2.5% to 3.5%. Sequences were obtained from peripheral blood. The receptors were sampled from a woman aged 55-75 years with acute or convalescent COVID-19.

The chain couples TRBV6-5 to TRBJ1-1, with 7 bases matching TRBD1. V shed 2 bases, J shed 5 bases, and the junction held 5 bases outside the gene matches. Per the germline V gene, CDR1 is MNHEY and CDR2 is SVGAGI. CDR3 length: 14 residues. DNA for the CDR3: TGTGCCAGCAGTTACGAGGGGGCTGGGACTGAAGCTTTCTTT. Its translation is CASSYEGAGTEAFF.

J is TRBJ2-3 and V is TRBV12-3 or TRBV12-4, with 8 bases aligning to TRBD2. With 5 bases clipped from V and 14 bases from J, the junction kept 9 bases outside the gene matches. This CDR3 is built from 12 residues. The CDR3 loop reads CASSATSGAGYF. As DNA, the CDR3 is TGTGCCAGCAGTGCCACTAGCGGCGCCGGGTATTTT.

This chain connects TRBV5-6 to TRBJ1-2; D perhaps matches TRBD1 (5 bases). CDR3 size: 14 residues. Trimming shortened V by 1 base and J by 4 bases, and 11 bases separated the two germline ends. Looked up from germline, CDR1 is SGHDT and CDR2 is YYEEEE. DNA for the CDR3: TGTGCCAGCAGCTTGTTAGGCAGGGCCTATGGCTACACCTTC. It yields the protein CASSLLGRAYGYTF.

The sample holds a few counts of this clone. V and J are TRBV28 and TRBJ1-5; no reliable D call. With 2 bases removed from V and 5 bases from J, the gap between germline ends came to 16 bases. Germline lookup yields CDR1 MDHEN and CDR2 SYDVKM. This CDR3 region has 16 residues. The CDR3 sequence is CASSLGGGERDQPQHF. In nucleotides, the CDR3 is TGTGCCAGCAGTTTAGGCGGAGGAGAACGAGATCAGCCCCAGCATTTT. The full variable domain, with the rest looked up from reference TRBV28 and TRBJ1-5, is DVKVTQSSRYLVKRTGEKVFLECVQDMDHENMFWYRQDPGLGLRLIYFSYDVKMKEKGDIPEGYSVSREKKERFSLILESASTNQTSMYLCASSLGGGERDQPQHFGDGTRLSIL.

This chain links TRBV11-2 with TRBJ2-1; 7 bases are a match to TRBD1. This CDR3 region has 14 residues. Germline lookup yields CDR1 SGHAT and CDR2 FQNNGV. The ends lost 5 bases at V and 8 bases at J; junction bases unmatched: 9. CDR3 sequence reads: CASSPWTGVYEQFF. In nucleotides, the CDR3 is TGTGCCAGCAGCCCCTGGACAGGAGTCTATGAGCAGTTCTTC.

The genes are TRBV10-3 and TRBJ2-1, with TRBD2 identical over 15 bases. Germline loops: CDR1 ENHRY, CDR2 SYGVKD. The J segment lost 6 bases and the V segment lost 0 bases, leaving 6 bases of the junction unmatched. The CDR3 runs to 18 residues. The CDR3 spells CAISESGLAGGDSNEQFF. CDR3 nucleotides: TGTGCCATCAGTGAGTCGGGACTAGCGGGAGGCGATTCCAATGAGCAGTTCTTC.

The V gene is TRBV19, the J gene TRBJ2-7, with 7 bases that match TRBD2. This CDR3 comprises 14 residues. Per the germline V gene, CDR1 is LNHDA and CDR2 is SQIVND (reference sequence). V trimming: 3 bases; J trimming: 6 bases; junction bases outside the gene matches: 8. CDR3 bases: TGTGCCAGTAGTATGGCGGGGGTCCCCGGCGAGCAGTACTTC. This gives the protein CASSMAGVPGEQYF.

This chain joins TRBV2 and TRBJ2-1; TRBD2 might be the D (6 bases). This CDR3 is built from 14 residues. Trimming cost V 4 bases and J 9 bases, with 16 bases left between them. Germline V CDR1 and CDR2: SNHLY, FYNNEI. CDR3 residues: CASSANGGLGEQFF. DNA of the CDR3: TGTGCCAGCAGTGCCAATGGAGGGTTGGGTGAGCAGTTCTTC.

V gene TRBV5-5 combines with J gene TRBJ2-7; 9 bases line up with TRBD2. Unmatched junction bases numbered 6, after V lost 3 bases and J lost 2 bases. The CDR3 consists of 15 residues. Looked up from germline, CDR1 is SGHKS and CDR2 is YYEKEE (reference sequence). The CDR3 spells CASSSVGGGAYEQYF. The CDR3 coding sequence is TGTGCCAGCAGCTCGGTTGGCGGGGGGGCCTACGAGCAGTACTTC.

The chain links TRBV6-5 to TRBJ1-2; 7 bases agree with TRBD1. The CDR3 spans 13 residues. CDR1 MNHEY and CDR2 SVGAGI come from the germline V gene. V gave up 4 bases and J gave up 3 bases; unmatched junction bases: 2. The CDR3 reads CASSSTGDYGYTF. For the CDR3, the DNA is TGTGCCAGCAGTTCAACAGGGGACTATGGCTACACCTTC.

The table lists this clone with a count of one. The chain recombines TRBV4-1 with TRBJ2-5; weak D call: TRBD2 (6 bases). There are 16 residues in the CDR3. With 0 bases removed from V and 1 base from J, the gap between germline ends came to 12 bases. Germline V CDR1 and CDR2: MGHRA, YSYEKL. This CDR3 is CASSQDPGVLQETQYF. In DNA form, the CDR3 reads TGCGCCAGCAGCCAAGATCCGGGAGTCCTCCAAGAGACCCAGTACTTC.

In its sample, this clone was seen a few times. This CDR3 reads CASSLSRGREAFF. The CDR3 DNA reads TGTGCCAGCAGCCTGAGCAGGGGGAGAGAAGCTTTCTTT. The chain combines TRBV7-9 with TRBJ1-1, with 7 bases fitting TRBD1. The ends lost 5 bases at V and 8 bases at J; junction bases unmatched: 8. The CDR3 has 13 amino acids. CDR1 and CDR2 (germline): SEHNR, FQNEAQ (reference sequence).

The chain has TRBV29-1 and TRBJ2-1; a weak D match, TRBD2 (6 bases). The CDR3 sequence is 12 residues long. Germline V gives CDR1 SQVTM, CDR2 ANQGSEA. V shed 3 bases and J shed 4 bases, with 7 bases lying between them. The CDR3 DNA is TGCAGCGTTGACCGGGGGTACAATGAGCAGTTCTTC. It specifies CSVDRGYNEQFF.

Turning to this clone: Other DNA sequences in the sample encode the same CDR3. The J gene is TRBJ1-1, the V gene TRBV6-1; a weak D match, TRBD1 (5 bases). The germline V and J ends were trimmed by 1 base and 2 bases, with 8 bases remaining between them. Germline V CDR1 and CDR2: MNHNS, SASEGT. This CDR3 is 14 amino acids long. The CDR3 sequence: CASSEGGLNTEAFF. The CDR3 DNA follows: TGTGCCAGCAGTGAAGGGGGCCTTAACACTGAAGCTTTCTTT.

CDR3 DNA: TGTGCCAGCAGTGACACAGGAAATCAGCCCCAGCATTTT. Its protein product is CASSDTGNQPQHF. The chain links TRBV25-1 to TRBJ1-5; TRBD1 might be the D (5 bases). Between the trimmed V and J ends, which lost 3 bases and 4 bases, there was a span of 7 bases. There are 13 residues in the CDR3. Looked up from germline, CDR1 is MGHDK and CDR2 is SYGVNS.

V and J are TRBV27 and TRBJ1-6, with D tentatively TRBD1 (5 bases). The CDR3 totals 14 residues. V lost 2 bases and J lost 11, with 13 bases in between. CDR1 and CDR2 (germline): MNHEY, SMNVEV (reference sequence). In DNA form, the CDR3 reads TGTGCCAGCAGTTTAAGGCAGGGTGGTACACCCCTCCACTTT. Translation gives CASSLRQGGTPLHF.

The gene calls are TRBV30 and TRBJ2-4, with 7 bases that match TRBD2. This CDR3 spans 20 amino acids. V lost 5 bases, J lost 6 bases, and 28 bases stayed unmatched. Per the germline V gene, CDR1 is GTSNPN and CDR2 is SVGIG (reference sequence). Here the CDR3 DNA reads TGTGCCTGGGTGGATCGGTTCGTAGGGATCGGGTCTCCTAGCGGAAACATTCAGTACTTC. Its translation: CAWVDRFVGIGSPSGNIQYF.

V gene TRBV7-8 combines with J gene TRBJ1-2; maybe TRBD1 (5 bases). V was clipped by 1 base and J by 4 bases, with 16 bases between them. Germline-derived CDR1 and CDR2 are SGHVS and FQNEAQ. This CDR3 comprises 16 residues. The CDR3 bases are TGTGCCAGCAGCTTAGTATCAGGTGTCGGGGGCTATGGCTACACCTTC. Its protein product is CASSLVSGVGGYGYTF.

This clone was detected once. The V gene is TRBV28, the J gene TRBJ1-2; 9 nucleotides match TRBD1. Trimming at V came to 5 bases and at J to 3 bases, leaving 7 bases not matched to a gene. The CDR3 is 15 amino acids. Germline CDR1 is MDHEN and CDR2 is SYDVKM. The CDR3 DNA is TGTGCCAGCAGTCTCGGACAGGGGCGGGACTATGGCTACACCTTC. This gives the protein CASSLGQGRDYGYTF.

The chain combines TRBV10-3 with TRBJ2-3, with TRBD1 as a possible D gene (5 bases). Germline loops: CDR1 ENHRY, CDR2 SYGVKD. The germline V and J ends were trimmed by 9 bases and 0 bases, with 13 bases remaining between them. This CDR3 contains 14 residues. CDR3 loop: CAISQGQSTDTQYF. The DNA of the CDR3 is TGTGCCATTTCCCAAGGACAAAGCACAGATACGCAGTATTTT.

This sequence joins TRBV19 and TRBJ1-4, with D tentatively TRBD1 (6 bases). V lost 5 bases and J 0 bases, leaving 10 bases between the germline ends. This CDR3 region has 15 residues. CDR1 LNHDA and CDR2 SQIVND come from the germline V gene (reference sequence). CDR3 DNA: TGTGCCAGTAGTCGCCGGACAGCAACTAATGAAAAACTGTTTTTT. The encoded protein is CASSRRTATNEKLFF.